This TCR beta chain comes out of a study of blood T cell repertoires in COVID-19. Study information: Donors in the United States, Italy and Spain gave samples during acute or convalescent COVID-19. PBMCs, B-cell-depleted T cells, or T cells provided the cDNA or gDNA that made up the material.

Here immunoSEQ multiplex PCR was the method, and the copy in TCRdb shows in-frame clones only, minus some. The table shows 250,000 to 400,000 clones, with 75% to 90% occurring only once. Seattle participants joined during active infection and were tracked over time. Trimming removed 5 bases from V and 8 bases from J; junction bases left unmatched: 9. The CDR3 loop spans 14 amino acids. CDR1 MDHEN and CDR2 SYDVKM come from the germline V gene. The rearrangement uses TRBV28 and TRBJ1-2; 9 bases are a match to TRBD1. The sequence was collected from a woman aged 25 to 39 with COVID-19, enrolled during active disease. Sequenced: peripheral blood. For the CDR3, the DNA is TGTGCCAGCAGTCCAGGACAGGGGAGAGGAGGCTACACCTTC. Its translation is CASSPGQGRGGYTF.